The rows below give T cell receptor beta chains drawn from one sample of a study of blood T cell repertoires in COVID-19. Only in-frame clones appear in the TCRdb table, and some are missing; sequencing was by immunoSEQ multiplex PCR. The data show about 220,000 clones, with 80% to 85% seen just once and around 2.7% held by the top ten. Sequenced sample: peripheral blood. Receptor source: a woman in her twenties or thirties who had recovered from COVID-19. CDR3s include the opening cysteine and the closing phenylalanine or tryptophan. The D gene is left open where the match is weak. Part of the rows lack a size; the others show once, few, many or a class for expanded clones.

clone_size	j_call	d_call	v_call	cdr3_aa	cdr3_nt
-	TRBJ2-1	TRBD2	TRBV23-1	CASSYSGDLYNEQFF	TGCGCCAGCAGTTATAGCGGGGACCTCTACAATGAGCAGTTCTTC
-	TRBJ1-1	TRBD1	TRBV6-4	CASSAGTGGTEAFF	TGTGCCAGCAGTGCGGGGACAGGTGGTACTGAAGCTTTCTTT
-	TRBJ2-1	-	TRBV28	CASSLTGSNEQFF	TGTGCCAGCAGTTTAACCGGGAGCAATGAGCAGTTCTTC
-	TRBJ1-4	-	TRBV7-7	CASSVGTSEKLFF	TGTGCCAGCAGCGTTGGCACCTCTGAAAAACTGTTTTTT
-	TRBJ2-1	TRBD1	TRBV5-1	CASSLDRGYNEQFF	TGCGCCAGCAGCTTGGACAGGGGTTACAATGAGCAGTTCTTC
-	TRBJ2-7	TRBD2	TRBV18	CASSPFSTSGSGEQYF	TGTGCCAGCTCACCGTTCTCGACTAGCGGGAGCGGCGAGCAGTACTTC
-	TRBJ2-7	-	TRBV6-5	CASSLDISYEQYF	TGTGCCAGCAGTTTGGACATATCCTACGAGCAGTACTTC
once	TRBJ2-7	-	TRBV10-3	CAISDNMRLKGNEQYF	TGTGCCATCAGTGACAACATGCGGCTCAAAGGCAACGAGCAGTACTTC
-	TRBJ2-3	-	TRBV4-2	CASSLTSTDTQYF	TGTGCCAGCAGCCTGACTAGCACAGATACGCAGTATTTT
-	TRBJ2-3	TRBD1	TRBV6-5	CASSNSGGSDTQYF	TGTGCCAGCAGTAACTCAGGGGGCTCGGATACGCAGTATTTT
-	TRBJ1-5	-	TRBV7-9	CASSRTGQPQHF	TGTGCCAGCAGCCGGACGGGGCAGCCCCAGCATTTT
few	TRBJ1-4	TRBD1	TRBV5-1	CASSPDRGAEEKLFF	TGCGCCAGCAGCCCCGACAGGGGAGCAGAAGAAAAACTGTTTTTT
-	TRBJ1-1	-	TRBV5-1	CASSLVVSSGTEAFF	TGCGCCAGCAGCTTGGTTGTTTCGAGTGGCACTGAAGCTTTCTTT
-	TRBJ2-1	-	TRBV4-1	CASSQMEIAAYNEQFF	TGCGCCAGCAGCCAGATGGAAATAGCGGCGTACAATGAGCAGTTCTTC
-	TRBJ2-1	TRBD2	TRBV10-3	CAIRGTSGDFYEQFF	TGTGCCATCAGGGGGACTAGCGGGGACTTCTATGAGCAGTTCTTC